The source of this T cell receptor beta chain is a study of T cells in tuberculosis. General study points: T cells binding CD1B-GMM tetramer weakly possibly escaped the sort.

The CDR3 spans 14 residues. V was pared by 6 bases and J by 5 bases, with 5 bases of the junction left unmatched. Germline assignment: CDR1 MNHEY and CDR2 SVGAGI. Sorting used thawed, overnight-rested PBMC stained with anti-CD3, a viability dye and GMM-loaded CD1B tetramer. The lipid loaded on the CD1B tetramers was C32 glucose monomycolate from Rhodococcus equi. Chain pairing is unknown; alpha and beta were sequenced separately. The data were produced by immunoSEQ multiplex PCR, yet TCRdb's version contains in-frame clones alone and is incomplete. Found here are roughly 60,000 clones, 80% to 85% of them singletons; the top ten hold around 13%.

Sequencing used CD1b-GMM tetramer-negative cells sorted from PBMCs. The origin of this receptor is an adult woman with latent tuberculosis. The rearrangement links TRBV6-5 to TRBJ2-7; 12 bases agree with TRBD1. The CDR3 spells CASSRGTGGHEQYF. In DNA form, the CDR3 reads TGTGCCAGCAGCCGCGGGACAGGGGGCCACGAGCAGTACTTC.